This TCR beta chain emerged from a study of T cells in Graves' hyperthyroidism and ophthalmopathy. Whole-study findings and limits: A model of 13 V-J features distinguished ophthalmopathy from stable hyperthyroidism. The majority of expanded thyroid clonotypes above 0.001 also appeared in blood. In validation, the model predicted ophthalmopathy. These predictions came a median approximately six months before onset.

Diagnosis rested on symptoms, serum thyroxine and TRAb, thyroid ultrasound, and orbital computed tomography. There were TCR beta CDR3 regions amplified from RNA transcripts. HTBI primers were used for first-round RT-PCR of the TCR CDR3. TCRdb analysed the multiplex PCR reads with MiXCR anew, one entry per CDR3 protein. The top ten clones hold roughly 20% of a sample with 500,000 to 600,000 distinct CDR3 sequences, just over 45% of them seen once. This clonotype showed up just once. No antigen is known for it. Sequencing was carried out using peripheral blood or thyroid tissue (not recorded which). The receptor was isolated from an adult woman with Graves' disease, either hyperthyroidism or ophthalmopathy (not recorded which).

The CDR3, as DNA: TGCAGTGCTAGTAGAACAGGAGGTCATGAAAAACTGTTTTTT. It translates to CSASRTGGHEKLFF. V usage is TRBV20-1 and J usage is TRBJ1-4, with a weak D call TRBD1 (5 bases). V dropped 3 bases and J dropped 6 bases, with 14 bases sitting between them. Germline values: CDR1 DFQATT, CDR2 SNEGSKA (reference sequence). The CDR3 loop spans 14 amino acids.